The 2 T cell receptor beta chains presented below share a single source sample, sequenced in a study of T cell responses to AZD1222 COVID-19 vaccine. Assay used: immunoSEQ multiplex PCR; TCRdb lists only in-frame clones, some missing. The sample records 100,000 to 150,000 clones, approximately 85% being singletons. Here the sequenced sample was peripheral blood, taken on day 0 of AZD1222 vaccination. These receptor sequences come from an adult in good health.

This chain joins TRBV7-8 and TRBJ2-1, with D perhaps matching TRBD2 (6 bases). Trimming left V 1 base short and J 0 bases short, with 13 bases between. The CDR3 is made up of 17 amino acids. Germline CDR1 and CDR2: SGHVS and FQNEAQ. The CDR3 is CASSLGPRGSSYNEQFF. The CDR3 DNA reads as TGTGCCAGCAGCTTAGGTCCCCGGGGGAGCTCCTACAATGAGCAGTTCTTC.

This clone was observed a handful of times. The CDR3 DNA is TGTGCCAGCAGTTTGTCTACTACGAATGAGCAGTTCTTC. It codes for CASSLSTTNEQFF. The V and J genes are TRBV27 and TRBJ2-1, with unresolved D. The CDR3 totals 13 residues. Trimming cost V 3 bases and J 7 bases, with 10 bases left between them. The germline CDR1 and CDR2 sequences are MNHEY and SMNVEV (reference sequence).